These 30 T cell receptor beta chains share one sample of origin, sequenced in a study of T cells expressing NK-cell markers. Following a re-call of the 5' RACE reads, TCRdb has one entry per CDR3 protein and lacks DNA. This sample contains about 370,000 distinct CDR3 sequences. Sequences were obtained from blood T cells: a sorted CD56 or NKG2C T cell subset, CD4+ or CD8+ T cells, or bulk PBMC T cells (not recorded which). The receptors stem from a woman between 50 and 59 years old in good health.

The rearrangement joins TRBV12-3 or TRBV12-4 to TRBJ2-3; as DNA is missing, the TRBD2 call by TCRdb cannot be tested. This CDR3 spans 15 amino acids. The CDR3 spells CASSSTSWGTDTQYF.

This rearrangement joins TRBV7-9 to TRBJ2-5; TCRdb picks TRBD1, but there is no DNA to check that call. The germline gives CDR1 SEHNR, CDR2 FQNEAQ (reference sequence). The CDR3 contains 15 residues. CDR3 amino acids: CASSQMGHLQETQYF.

V is TRBV27 and J is TRBJ2-7; the D gene TCRdb calls, TRBD1, cannot be checked with no DNA. The CDR3 runs to 15 residues. Germline V gene sequence: CDR1 MNHEY, CDR2 SMNVEV (reference sequence). The CDR3 sequence is CASSPSGTQGYEQYF.

The genes are TRBV4-2 and TRBJ2-3; checking the TCRdb D call of TRBD1 is not possible without DNA. There are 16 residues in the CDR3. Germline lookup yields CDR1 LGHNA and CDR2 YNFKEQ. CDR3 amino acids: CASSQAMGQSTDTQYF.

The rearrangement uses TRBV12-3 or TRBV12-4 and TRBJ2-5; TCRdb designates TRBD2, a call that cannot be tested without DNA. The CDR3 runs 16 residues. CDR3 sequence: CASRPGTSGRIETQYF.

The chain combines TRBV7-9 with TRBJ2-1; TCRdb designates TRBD1, a call that cannot be tested without DNA. Germline V gene sequence: CDR1 SEHNR, CDR2 FQNEAQ (reference sequence). CDR3 length: 16 residues. The CDR3 here is CASSYHREPLYNEQFF.

V is TRBV18 and J is TRBJ1-6. Looked up from germline, CDR1 is KGHSH and CDR2 is LQKENI. The CDR3 has 15 amino acids. The CDR3 sequence: CASTTLGDNNSPLHF.

The CDR3 loop is CASSQIGGSVEGYTF. The chain uses TRBV5-1 and TRBJ1-2; TCRdb's D gene call, TRBD1, goes unchecked for lack of DNA. Germline V gene sequence: CDR1 SGHRS, CDR2 YFSETQ. The CDR3 runs 15 residues.

This chain links TRBV6-5 with TRBJ2-1. The CDR3 runs 11 residues. CDR1 and CDR2 (germline): MNHEY, SVGAGI. This chain's CDR3 is CASKNVDEQFF.

The chain recombines TRBV6-5 with TRBJ2-2; no DNA is available, so the TRBD1 call from TCRdb remains unchecked. Germline CDR1 reads MNHEY; CDR2 reads SVGAGI. This CDR3 comprises 17 residues. The chain's CDR3 is CASSWGFSGSNTGELFF.

This chain's CDR3 is CATSHEAEYNEQFF. J is TRBJ2-1 and V is TRBV15. Germline loops: CDR1 LNHNV, CDR2 YYDKDF (reference sequence). The CDR3 sequence is 14 residues long.

The J gene is TRBJ2-2, the V gene TRBV4-1. This CDR3 has 12 amino acids. Germline V gene sequence: CDR1 MGHRA, CDR2 YSYEKL. The chain's CDR3 is CASSQDKWELFF.

The V gene is TRBV6-6, the J gene TRBJ2-1. The CDR3 spans 15 residues. Germline V lookup: CDR1 MNHNY, CDR2 SVGAGI (reference sequence). The CDR3 is CASSYGGSPTYEQFF.

The chain is built from TRBV27 and TRBJ1-1; as DNA is missing, the TRBD1 call by TCRdb cannot be tested. Germline loops: CDR1 MNHEY, CDR2 SMNVEV (reference sequence). The CDR3 is made up of 16 amino acids. CDR3 sequence reads: CASSTGTGPGDTEAFF.

The CDR3 loop reads CASSHPKASSEGRDTQYF. The chain recombines TRBV7-6 with TRBJ2-3; the TRBD1 assignment by TCRdb is unverifiable without DNA. CDR1 is SGHVS and CDR2 is FNYEAQ in the germline V gene. This CDR3 is 18 amino acids long.

The genes are TRBV4-1 and TRBJ1-4; TCRdb's assignment of TRBD1 cannot be checked, as there is no DNA. CDR3 size: 16 residues. Germline V gene lookup returns CDR1 MGHRA and CDR2 YSYEKL. CDR3 loop: CASSPEPGPFNEKLFF.

The CDR3 spells CASSPQSGRAPYNEQFF. J is TRBJ2-1 and V is TRBV27; the D call of TRBD2 rests on TCRdb alone, since no DNA is present to check it. Germline-derived CDR1 and CDR2 are MNHEY and SMNVEV (reference sequence). CDR3 length: 17 residues.

This chain uses TRBV12-5 with TRBJ1-3; TCRdb gives TRBD1 as the D gene, but with no DNA this cannot be confirmed. This CDR3 has 14 residues. The germline CDR1 and CDR2 sequences are LGHNT and FRNRAP. The CDR3 sequence is CASGFTGTGNTIYF. Based on the CDR3 plus reference TRBV12-5 and TRBJ1-3, the full variable domain is DARVTQTPRHKVTEMGQEVTMRCQPILGHNTVFWYRQTMMQGLELLAYFRNRAPLDDSGMPKDRFSAEMPDATLATLKIQPSEPRDSAVYFCASGFTGTGNTIYFGEGSWLTVV.

This chain uses TRBV5-6 with TRBJ2-7; TCRdb selects TRBD1, and the lack of DNA leaves this call unchecked. Germline CDR1 is SGHDT and CDR2 is YYEEEE. The CDR3 totals 17 residues. CDR3 sequence reads: CASSLLSRSRGLYEQYF.

The rearrangement uses TRBV5-1 and TRBJ2-1; as DNA is missing, the TRBD2 call by TCRdb cannot be tested. The CDR3 runs 15 residues. Germline-derived CDR1 and CDR2 are SGHRS and YFSETQ. The CDR3: CASSFGLAGVNEQFF.

The chain couples TRBV4-1 to TRBJ2-2; TCRdb's D call of TRBD2 is untestable without DNA. Germline lookup yields CDR1 MGHRA and CDR2 YSYEKL. The CDR3 consists of 18 residues. Here the CDR3 reads CASSQPARTSVNTGELFF.

The chain employs TRBV13 and TRBJ2-7; TCRdb's D call of TRBD2 is untestable without DNA. CDR1 is PRHDT and CDR2 is FYEKMQ in the germline V gene (reference sequence). The CDR3 contains 12 residues. CDR3 protein: CASSLAEGEQYF.

The rearrangement joins TRBV4-2 to TRBJ2-2. The germline CDR1 and CDR2 sequences are LGHNA and YNFKEQ. The CDR3 extends over 16 amino acids. CDR3 amino acids: CASSQTDRLNTGELFF.

The rearrangement links TRBV18 to TRBJ1-1; the TRBD1 assignment by TCRdb is unverifiable without DNA. The CDR3 has 12 amino acids. Per the germline V gene, CDR1 is KGHSH and CDR2 is LQKENI. The CDR3 loop is CASSSTDTEAFF.

The chain is built from TRBV11-2 and TRBJ2-3; as DNA is missing, the TRBD1 call by TCRdb cannot be tested. This CDR3 is built from 14 residues. Germline CDR1 and CDR2: SGHAT and FQNNGV. CDR3 sequence: CASSLDWGADTQYF.

J is TRBJ2-3 and V is TRBV12-3 or TRBV12-4; with no DNA, the TCRdb D assignment of TRBD2 cannot be verified. The CDR3 consists of 16 residues. The CDR3 reads CASSGNSGRAADTQYF.

The rearrangement uses TRBV4-1 and TRBJ2-3; the TRBD1 assignment by TCRdb is unverifiable without DNA. The CDR3 loop spans 14 amino acids. Looked up from germline, CDR1 is MGHRA and CDR2 is YSYEKL. The CDR3 protein is CASSQEGVRDTQYF.

This rearrangement joins TRBV12-3 or TRBV12-4 to TRBJ2-2; the D call from TCRdb, TRBD2, cannot be confirmed without DNA. The CDR3 is 13 amino acids. This chain's CDR3 is CASGRALAGELFF.

The chain has TRBV27 and TRBJ1-6. CDR1 and CDR2 (germline): MNHEY, SMNVEV (reference sequence). CDR3 length: 14 amino acids. The CDR3 sequence is CASSLWAANSPLHF.

The rearrangement uses TRBV7-2 and TRBJ2-2; TCRdb's D call of TRBD1 is untestable without DNA. Germline lookup yields CDR1 SGHTA and CDR2 FQGNSA. The CDR3 is 13 residues long. Here the CDR3 reads CASSSGGTGELFF.